These 8 T cell receptor beta chains were sequenced from one sample in a study of glioma-infiltrating T cells. TCR alpha and beta CDR3 regions were amplified from RNA using iRepertoire nested multiplex PCR. TCRdb re-called the multiplex PCR reads through MiXCR, storing one row per CDR3 protein. The sample lists 100,000 to 150,000 distinct CDR3 sequences, 20% to 25% occurring once. Sequencing used glioma tissue, nonneoplastic brain tissue, or PBMCs (not recorded which). These receptors were collected from a human donor with low-grade glioma or glioblastoma, undergoing nonglioma brain surgery, or in good health (not recorded which).

This clonotype was seen a handful of times. The CDR3 nucleotides are TGTGCCAGCAGTTTATCTGGGGGCCTGCCTCCTCGGCCCCAGCATTTT. Protein: CASSLSGGLPPRPQHF. This sequence joins TRBV28 and TRBJ1-5, with a possible D match to TRBD1 (6 bases). V lost 1 base, J lost 9 bases, and 19 bases lay in between. This CDR3 spans 16 amino acids. The germline gives CDR1 MDHEN, CDR2 SYDVKM. Variable domain in full (rest from reference TRBV28 and TRBJ1-5): DVKVTQSSRYLVKRTGEKVFLECVQDMDHENMFWYRQDPGLGLRLIYFSYDVKMKEKGDIPEGYSVSREKKERFSLILESASTNQTSMYLCASSLSGGLPPRPQHFGDGTRLSIL.

V gene TRBV4-2 combines with J gene TRBJ2-3; D ambiguous. This CDR3 region has 16 residues. The V and J ends lost 0 bases and 5 bases respectively, with 15 bases between them. CDR1 and CDR2 (germline): LGHNA, YNFKEQ. The CDR3 DNA follows: TGTGCCAGCAGCCAAGATAAGATCGGAACTGGAGATACGCAGTATTTT. Its translation is CASSQDKIGTGDTQYF.

This clonotype was observed a few times. The chain links TRBV24-1 to TRBJ2-1; 7 bases align to TRBD2. Germline values: CDR1 KGHDR, CDR2 SFDVKD. This CDR3 is 13 amino acids long. Written as DNA, the CDR3 is TGTGTTAAGCGGGAAGACCTCTACAATGAGCAGTTCTTC. Protein: CVKREDLYNEQFF.

Many counts were recorded for this clonotype. The chain recombines TRBV24-1 with TRBJ2-3, with 8 bases fitting TRBD1. Germline V CDR1 and CDR2: KGHDR, SFDVKD. Losses at the gene ends were 6 bases for V and 5 bases for J; bases not matched to a gene: 3. This CDR3 is built from 13 residues. The CDR3 nucleotides are TGTGCCACCAGTACAGGGGGTTTAGATACGCAGTATTTT. It encodes CATSTGGLDTQYF.

This clonotype appeared many times. Here the CDR3 reads CSASGGSGGDETQYF. The CDR3 coding sequence is TGCAGTGCTAGCGGGGGTAGCGGGGGGGATGAGACCCAGTACTTC. The chain is built from TRBV20-1 and TRBJ2-5; 11 bases are shared with TRBD2. Germline loops: CDR1 DFQATT, CDR2 SNEGSKA (reference sequence). Germline trimming cut 3 bases from V and 5 bases from J; bases unmatched to any gene: 8. CDR3 length: 15 residues.

Details on this clonotype: An end of the junction differs from the germline gene, which may be a read error. This chain's CDR3 is CRARDRGETQYF. In DNA, the CDR3 is TGCAGAGCTAGAGATCGCGGGGAGACCCAGTACTTC. This rearrangement joins TRBV20-1 to TRBJ2-5; tentative D call: TRBD2 (5 bases). CDR1 is DFQATT, CDR2 SNEGSKA, per germline (reference sequence). This CDR3 contains 12 residues.

V and J are TRBV18 and TRBJ1-1; D gene unclear. V was clipped by 3 bases and J by 1 base, with 12 bases between them. The CDR3 loop spans 15 amino acids. The V gene's germline CDR1 is KGHSH and CDR2 LQKENI. The CDR3 coding sequence is TGTGCCAGCTCACCCCCTGAGGCGAGGAACACTGAAGCTTTCTTT. It specifies CASSPPEARNTEAFF.

This clonotype was found a few times. V and J are TRBV20-1 and TRBJ2-1; 14 nucleotides agree with TRBD2. This CDR3 is built from 14 residues. CDR1 and CDR2 from the germline V gene are DFQATT and SNEGSKA (reference sequence). The V segment lost 3 bases and the J segment 10 bases; nucleotides outside the gene matches: 5. CDR3 loop: CSARGTSGGPEQFF. CDR3 nucleotides: TGCAGTGCTAGGGGGACTAGCGGGGGACCAGAGCAGTTCTTC.